This T cell receptor beta chain was captured in a study of neurological immune-mediated disorders. Study-wide points: The highest TCR clonal expansion occurred in HTLV-1-associated myelopathy; multiple sclerosis fell below healthy controls.

The cDNA came from 5'RACE with 10-nucleotide random UMIs. TCRdb re-derived calls from the 5' RACE reads in MiXCR, one entry per CDR3 protein. The table lists tens of thousands of distinct CDR3 sequences, around a tenth of them singletons. There are many counts of this clonotype. Its antigen is as yet unknown. The specimen was PBMCs. The clonotype comes from a woman aged 30 to 39 with HTLV-1-associated myelopathy (HAM/TSP).

CDR3 sequence (DNA): TGCGCCAGCAGCAACCAGACAGGGCTGGAGCTGTTTTTT. Protein: CASSNQTGLELFF. The rearrangement links TRBV5-1 to TRBJ2-2; 7 bases match TRBD1. J was trimmed by 10 bases and V by 4 bases; bases with no gene match: 7. The germline CDR1 and CDR2 sequences are SGHRS and YFSETQ. This CDR3 contains 13 residues.